This T cell receptor beta chain was sequenced for a study of blood T cell repertoires in COVID-19. Per the authors' pipeline: Reference gene primer amplification gave estimated nucleated cell counts. Libraries were prepared by immunoSEQ multiplex PCR; TCRdb keeps only in-frame clonotypes and omits some of them. Clone size and V and J calls were adopted from that table, with D and trimming inferred from the DNA. The sample yields about 300,000 clones, just over 85% seen once. The CDR3 runs 14 residues. CDR1 and CDR2 (germline): PRHDT, FYEKMQ (reference sequence). V shed 2 bases, J shed 4 bases, and the junction held 4 bases outside the gene matches.

The clonotype was recovered from a man aged 25 to 45 who had recovered from COVID-19. Sequencing was performed on PBMCs or T cells enriched from blood (not recorded which). The chain recombines TRBV13 with TRBJ2-7; 8 positions match TRBD1. CDR3 sequence: CASSLTGQEYEQYF. The CDR3 DNA sequence: TGTGCCAGCAGCTTAACGGGACAGGAATACGAGCAGTACTTC.